The subject of this entry is one T cell receptor (beta chain). Its antigen is as yet unknown. The naive CD8 population came from CD45RO-negative cells selected for CCR7, without terminally differentiated effector memory CD45RA+ cells. All donors were Caucasian adults living in Nashville, Tennessee. This sample was taken from a study of shared clonotypes between healthy human individuals. The overall study: Each donor's CD4 naive and CD4 memory cells filled three plates apiece, CD8 naive two, and CD8 memory one.

V was cut by 3 bases and J by 6 bases, with 11 bases left in between. Per germline, CDR1 ENHRY and CDR2 SYGVKD. This CDR3 spans 14 amino acids. Clones were read by immunoSEQ multiplex PCR, and TCRdb kept only the in-frame ones, dropping some. The sample contains about 820,000 clones, approximately 92% of which appear only once. General study results and limits: The sole specimen, blood, was sampled, and tissue repertoires likely differ.

This sequence originates from a man aged 25 to 40 in good health. Material for sequencing was naive CD8+ T cells sorted from blood. The V gene is TRBV10-3, the J gene TRBJ1-4; D possibly corresponds to TRBD1 (5 bases). The CDR3 DNA sequence: TGTGCCATCAGTGAATCAGGGATGGATGAAAAACTGTTTTTT. Protein product: CAISESGMDEKLFF.